This TCR beta chain appears in the sequencing data of a study of blood T cells in healthy people across ages. Primers used in a second PCR of about 7 to 12 cycles were a sample-barcoded 5' primer and a J-beta primer mix. TCRdb fed the 5' RACE reads into MiXCR, producing one record per CDR3 protein. The repertoire holds 540,000 or so distinct CDR3 sequences, with around 24% as singletons. Study observations and caveats: A greater number of naive CD4+ cells and higher diversity distinguished long-lived donors from aged donors. Roughly linearly, TCR beta diversity per million T cells fell as age increased. The lack of PBMC sorting stopped any conclusive naive versus antigen-experienced comparison.

As regards this clonotype: Its cognate antigen is unknown.

Donors each provided ten milliliters of peripheral blood. Another study also made use of these data, one on T cells of mothers and their children.

The sequenced sample consisted of blood. This receptor was obtained from a boy aged 5-17 years in good health.

The CDR3 DNA reads as TGTGCCAGCAGTTACGGGACGGTGAACACTGAAGCTTTCTTT. Translated: CASSYGTVNTEAFF. The chain employs TRBV6-2 or TRBV6-3 and TRBJ1-1, with D possibly being TRBD1 (5 bases). The germline gives CDR1 MNHEY, CDR2 SVGEGT. The length of the CDR3 is 14 residues. Between the trimmed V and J ends, which lost 2 bases and 0 bases, there was a span of 7 bases.